The 2 T cell receptor beta chains reported below all come from one sample, sequenced in a study of blood T cell repertoires in COVID-19. Produced via immunoSEQ multiplex PCR; TCRdb's table is partial and in-frame only. The sample holds more than 95,000 clones; approximately 84% are singletons and the top ten take approximately 12%. Sequencing input: peripheral blood. The receptors derive from a human donor in a cohort sampled during active COVID-19.

The chain recombines TRBV7-9 with TRBJ1-6; 12 positions agree with TRBD1. The germline V gene has CDR1 SEHNR and CDR2 FQNEAQ (reference sequence). This CDR3 spans 17 amino acids. The trim removed 5 bases at V and 7 bases at J, leaving 9 bases unmatched. The CDR3 nucleotides are TGTGCCAGCAGCCACACCGGGACAGGGGGCGAAAATTCACCCCTCCACTTT. This sequence encodes CASSHTGTGGENSPLHF.

This chain links TRBV3-1 (or the pseudogene TRBV3-2) with TRBJ1-3, with TRBD1 matching 7 bases. The V segment lost 3 bases and the J segment 0 bases; nucleotides outside the gene matches: 5. CDR3 length equals 16 residues. Germline loops: CDR1 LGHDT, CDR2 YNNKEL (reference sequence). The CDR3: CASSQGQISSGNTIYF. CDR3 nucleotides: TGTGCCAGCAGCCAGGGACAGATCAGCTCTGGAAACACCATATATTTT.